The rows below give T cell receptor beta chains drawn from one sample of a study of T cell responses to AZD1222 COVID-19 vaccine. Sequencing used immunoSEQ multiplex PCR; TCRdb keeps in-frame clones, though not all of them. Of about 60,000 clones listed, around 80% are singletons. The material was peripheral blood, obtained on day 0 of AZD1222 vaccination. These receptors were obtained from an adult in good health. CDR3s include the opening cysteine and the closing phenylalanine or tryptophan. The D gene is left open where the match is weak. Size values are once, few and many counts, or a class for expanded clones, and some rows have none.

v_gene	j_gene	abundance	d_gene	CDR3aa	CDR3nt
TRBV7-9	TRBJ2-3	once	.	CASSFDYDVDTQYF	TGTGCCAGCAGCTTCGACTACGATGTGGATACGCAGTATTTT
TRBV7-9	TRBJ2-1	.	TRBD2	CASSPGGARPHEQFF	TGTGCCAGCAGCCCCGGGGGGGCTAGACCCCATGAGCAGTTCTTC
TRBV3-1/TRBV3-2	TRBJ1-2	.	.	CASSPREGEFGIQLYYGYTF	TGTGCCAGCAGCCCCCGGGAGGGGGAATTTGGGATTCAACTGTACTATGGCTACACCTTC
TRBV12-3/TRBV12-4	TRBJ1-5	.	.	CASSLGGGQPQHF	TGTGCCAGCAGTTTGGGGGGGGGTCAGCCCCAGCATTTT
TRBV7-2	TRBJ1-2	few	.	CASSLDIMFSNYGYTF	TGTGCCAGCAGCTTAGACATCATGTTCTCTAACTATGGCTACACCTTC
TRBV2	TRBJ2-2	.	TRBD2	CASKGTSNTGELFF	TGTGCCAGCAAAGGGACTAGTAACACCGGGGAGCTGTTTTTT
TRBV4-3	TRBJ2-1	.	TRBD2	CASSQDPSGEQFF	TGCGCCAGCAGCCAAGATCCTAGCGGTGAGCAGTTCTTC
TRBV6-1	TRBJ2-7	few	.	CASSELPEREQYF	TGTGCCAGCAGTGAACTCCCTGAGAGGGAGCAGTACTTC
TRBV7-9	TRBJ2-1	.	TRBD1	CASSLVGTGVDNEQFF	TGTGCCAGCAGCTTAGTGGGGACAGGGGTGGACAATGAGCAGTTCTTC
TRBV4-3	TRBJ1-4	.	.	CASSLGTDPTNEKLFF	TGCGCCAGCAGCCTAGGGACGGATCCAACTAATGAAAAACTGTTTTTT
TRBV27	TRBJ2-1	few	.	CASSLPGGGAYNEQFF	TGTGCCAGCAGTCTCCCAGGCGGAGGAGCCTACAATGAGCAGTTCTTC
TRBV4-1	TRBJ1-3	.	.	CASSQDRAGSGNTIYF	TGCGCCAGCAGCCAAGATAGGGCAGGCTCTGGAAACACCATATATTTT
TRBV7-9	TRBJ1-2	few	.	CASSLENYGYTF	TGTGCCAGCAGCTTAGAAAACTATGGCTACACCTTC
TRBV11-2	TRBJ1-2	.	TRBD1	CASSTYRGVRYGYTF	TGTGCCAGCAGCACCTACAGGGGGGTCCGCTATGGCTACACCTTC
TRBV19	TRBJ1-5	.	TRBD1	CASLQGYGQPQHF	TGTGCCAGTTTACAGGGGTATGGTCAGCCCCAGCATTTT
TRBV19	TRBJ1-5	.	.	CASQRGGDSNQPQHF	TGTGCCAGCCAAAGGGGGGGAGATAGCAATCAGCCCCAGCATTTT
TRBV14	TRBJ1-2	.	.	CASSQDWGGYGYTF	TGTGCCAGCAGCCAAGACTGGGGTGGCTATGGCTACACCTTC
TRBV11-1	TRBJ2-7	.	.	CASSNPRNLGQYF	TGTGCCAGCAGCAACCCCCGGAACCTCGGGCAGTACTTC
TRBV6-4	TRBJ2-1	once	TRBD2	CASSLTSGRRNHEQFF	TGTGCCAGCAGTTTGACTAGCGGGAGAAGGAACCATGAGCAGTTCTTC
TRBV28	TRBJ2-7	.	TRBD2	CASSLGLAGYLFYEQYF	TGTGCCAGCAGTTTAGGGCTAGCGGGTTACCTATTCTACGAGCAGTACTTC
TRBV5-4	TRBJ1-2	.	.	CASRRQENYYGYTF	TGTGCCAGCAGACGACAGGAAAACTACTATGGCTACACCTTC
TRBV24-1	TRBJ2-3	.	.	CATSEHRDPTDTQYF	TGTGCCACCAGTGAGCACAGGGATCCCACAGATACGCAGTATTTT
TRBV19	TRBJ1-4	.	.	CASRPGPGREKLFF	TGTGCCAGTAGGCCGGGACCCGGACGGGAAAAACTGTTTTTT
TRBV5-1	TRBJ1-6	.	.	CASSLAGPAYNSPLHF	TGCGCCAGCAGCTTGGCCGGGCCAGCATATAATTCACCCCTCCACTTT
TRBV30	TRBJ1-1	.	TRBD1	CAWSVWAGGVAAFF	TGTGCCTGGAGTGTATGGGCAGGGGGCGTCGCAGCTTTCTTT
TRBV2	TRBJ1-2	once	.	CASSGGYTF	TGTGCCAGCTCGGGGGGCTACACCTTC
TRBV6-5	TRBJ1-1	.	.	CASSYEQGSAFF	TGTGCCAGCAGTTACGAGCAGGGCTCAGCTTTCTTT
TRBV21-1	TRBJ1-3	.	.	CASRVQGLSGNTIYF	TGTGCCAGCAGGGTACAGGGGCTCTCTGGAAACACCATATATTTT
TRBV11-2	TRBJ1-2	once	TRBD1	CASSPDPGQATRSYGYTF	TGTGCCAGCAGCCCAGATCCGGGACAGGCTACGCGTTCCTATGGCTACACCTTC
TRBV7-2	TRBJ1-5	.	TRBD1	CASSLTGGGQPQHF	TGTGCCAGCAGCTTAACAGGGGGCGGACAGCCCCAGCATTTT
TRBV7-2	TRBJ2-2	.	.	CASSLSWNTGELFF	TGTGCCAGCAGCTTAAGTTGGAACACCGGGGAGCTGTTTTTT
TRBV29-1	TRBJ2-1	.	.	CSVARDFAYNEQFF	TGCAGCGTTGCCCGGGACTTTGCCTACAATGAGCAGTTCTTC
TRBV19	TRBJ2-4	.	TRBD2	CASSIDSGGRGNIQYF	TGTGCCAGTAGTATAGATTCGGGCGGGAGGGGCAACATTCAGTACTTC
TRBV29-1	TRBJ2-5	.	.	CSVEVNQETQYF	TGCAGCGTTGAAGTCAACCAAGAGACCCAGTACTTC
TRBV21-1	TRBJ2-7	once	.	CASSNLSPAAVLCSYEQYF	TGTGCCAGCAGCAACTTGAGCCCCGCGGCGGTCTTATGTAGTTACGAGCAGTACTTC
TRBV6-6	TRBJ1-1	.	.	CASSEKSEVTEAFF	TGTGCCAGCAGCGAGAAATCGGAGGTCACTGAAGCTTTCTTT
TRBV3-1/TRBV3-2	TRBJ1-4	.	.	CASSQTGGLDEKLFF	TGTGCCAGCAGCCAGACCGGGGGTTTGGATGAAAAACTGTTTTTT
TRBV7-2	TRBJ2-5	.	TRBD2	CASSPGTSAREETQYF	TGTGCCAGCAGTCCTGGGACTAGCGCGAGGGAAGAGACCCAGTACTTC
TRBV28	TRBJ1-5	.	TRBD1	CASTSYIQGAVGNQPQHF	TGTGCCAGCACGTCTTACATACAGGGGGCGGTGGGCAATCAGCCCCAGCATTTT
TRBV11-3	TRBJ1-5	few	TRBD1	CASSSGQNQPQHF	TGTGCCAGCAGCTCGGGACAGAATCAGCCCCAGCATTTT
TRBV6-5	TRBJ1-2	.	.	CASRGTVVGRYTF	TGTGCCAGCAGGGGGACTGTGGTCGGCCGCTACACCTTC
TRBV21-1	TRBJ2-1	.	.	CASSKVRGTSGCSYNEQFF	TGTGCCAGCAGCAAAGTTCGGGGGACTTCCGGGTGTTCCTACAATGAGCAGTTCTTC
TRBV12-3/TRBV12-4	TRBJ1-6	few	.	CASRGFGQALHF	TGTGCCAGCAGGGGTTTCGGACAAGCCCTCCACTTT
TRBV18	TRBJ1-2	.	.	CASSPEGTKSGYTF	TGTGCCAGCTCACCAGAAGGGACGAAGTCCGGCTACACCTTC
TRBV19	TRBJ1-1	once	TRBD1	CASSTSTGSMNTEAFF	TGTGCCAGTAGTACATCGACAGGGAGCATGAACACTGAAGCTTTCTTT
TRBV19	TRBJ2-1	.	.	CASSQGTDYNEQFF	TGTGCCAGTAGTCAAGGGACGGACTACAATGAGCAGTTCTTC
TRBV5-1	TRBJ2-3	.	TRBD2	CASSPETTSGREQYF	TGCGCCAGCAGCCCAGAAACGACTAGCGGGAGGGAACAGTATTTT
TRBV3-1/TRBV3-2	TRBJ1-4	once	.	CASSGRETKLFF	TGTGCCAGCAGCGGGCGGGAGACGAAACTGTTTTTT
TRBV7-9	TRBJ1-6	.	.	CASSRSGENQDF	TGTGCCAGCAGCCGATCGGGGGAGAACCAGGACTTT
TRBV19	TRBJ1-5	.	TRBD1	CASSSDRGPQPQHF	TGTGCCAGTAGTAGCGACAGGGGGCCTCAGCCCCAGCATTTT
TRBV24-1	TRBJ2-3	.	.	CATSDPVTTDTQYF	TGTGCCACCAGTGATCCCGTTACCACAGATACGCAGTATTTT
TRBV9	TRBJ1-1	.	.	CASSVVTNTEAFF	TGTGCCAGCAGCGTAGTAACCAACACTGAAGCTTTCTTT
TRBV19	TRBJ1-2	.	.	CASSIGQNLYGYTF	TGTGCCAGTAGTATAGGACAGAACCTCTATGGCTACACCTTC
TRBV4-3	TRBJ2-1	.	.	CASSQDAGSWYNEQFF	TGCGCCAGCAGCCAAGATGCGGGATCTTGGTACAATGAGCAGTTCTTC
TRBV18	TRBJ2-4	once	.	CATAGTAKNIQYF	TGTGCCACCGCAGGGACGGCCAAAAACATTCAGTACTTC
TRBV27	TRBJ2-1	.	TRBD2	CASLGLAANNEQFF	TGTGCCAGCCTGGGACTAGCGGCCAATAATGAGCAGTTCTTC
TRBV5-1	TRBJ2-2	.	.	CASSLGQPNTGELFF	TGCGCCAGCAGCTTGGGACAGCCGAACACCGGGGAGCTGTTTTTT
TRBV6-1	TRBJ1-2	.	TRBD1	CASREASPGTETFGLVF	TGTGCCAGCAGAGAAGCATCCCCCGGGACAGAAACCTTTGGTTTGGTCTTC
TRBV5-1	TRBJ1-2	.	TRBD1	CASSLAARGQGYTF	TGCGCCAGCAGCTTGGCCGCGAGGGGGCAAGGCTACACCTTC
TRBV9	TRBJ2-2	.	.	CASSVTRRPNTGELFF	TGTGCCAGCAGCGTAACCAGGAGACCAAACACCGGGGAGCTGTTTTTT